A single sample is the source of the 28 T cell receptor beta chains below, sequenced in a study of monozygotic twins with cystic fibrosis (dated by TCRdb to 2020 to 2022). Receptor amplification or capture employed the immunoSEQ multiplex PCR assay. TCRdb obtained this table from immuneACCESS and retained in-frame rearrangements with V and J assigned. These tables miss some clones; where compared with another copy, unresolved V genes account for less than half of the shortfall, and the remainder is unexplained. For this sample there are 20,000 or so clones; approximately 97% appear just once. The ten top clones hold approximately 2% of the sample. The sequencing input was blood. Receptor source: a woman in her twenties or thirties with cystic fibrosis.

This chain links TRBV6-5 with TRBJ2-2; D not certain. This CDR3 is 14 amino acids long. Germline loops: CDR1 MNHEY, CDR2 SVGAGI. Between the trimmed V and J ends, which lost 6 bases and 1 base, there was a span of 9 bases. DNA of the CDR3: TGTGCCAGCAGGATCCCCGGGAACACCGGGGAGCTGTTTTTT. Its translation is CASRIPGNTGELFF.

This chain joins TRBV6-5 and TRBJ2-5; 10 positions match TRBD2. The germline CDR1 and CDR2 sequences are MNHEY and SVGAGI. V gave up 1 base and J gave up 2 bases; unmatched junction bases: 1. This CDR3 has 15 amino acids. Here the CDR3 reads CASSYFSGGQETQYF. CDR3 DNA sequence: TGTGCCAGCAGTTACTTTAGCGGGGGGCAAGAGACCCAGTACTTC.

The chain couples TRBV27 to TRBJ2-7; no clear D. V was cut by 2 bases and J by 3 bases, with 5 bases left in between. CDR1 MNHEY and CDR2 SMNVEV come from the germline V gene (reference sequence). This CDR3 has 12 amino acids. The CDR3 region has the DNA TGTGCCAGCAGTTTAAACAGCTACGAGCAGTACTTC. Its translation: CASSLNSYEQYF.

The chain uses TRBV6-4 and TRBJ1-1, with unresolved D. The CDR3 has 15 residues. The V end was cut by 2 bases, the J end by 6 bases, with 16 bases between. Germline CDR1 reads MRHNA; CDR2 reads SNTAGT. CDR3 bases: TGTGCCAGCAGTGACCGGCGCGAAGGAGGGTCTGAAGCTTTCTTT. Residues: CASSDRREGGSEAFF.

The CDR3 is CATSRDLGQGYLLKNSPLHF. The CDR3 DNA is TGTGCCACCAGCAGAGATCTGGGACAGGGTTACCTTTTGAAAAATTCACCCCTCCACTTT. The gene calls are TRBV15 and TRBJ1-6; 9 bases match TRBD1. This CDR3 has 20 residues. Germline V gene lookup returns CDR1 LNHNV and CDR2 YYDKDF (reference sequence). V gave up 0 bases and J gave up 7 bases; unmatched junction bases: 16.

The chain joins TRBV6-4 to TRBJ2-7; 9 nucleotides match TRBD1. Per the germline V gene, CDR1 is MRHNA and CDR2 is SNTAGT. The CDR3 spans 15 residues. V lost 8 bases to trimming and J lost 5 bases; unmatched junction nucleotides: 13. The CDR3 region is CASSHPRDRVNEQYF. CDR3 coding DNA: TGTGCCAGCTCTCACCCCCGGGACAGGGTAAACGAGCAGTACTTC.

The rearrangement joins TRBV5-1 to TRBJ2-1; 12 positions agree with TRBD2. V lost 4 bases and J lost 8; bases outside the gene matches: 7. The CDR3 has 15 amino acids. The germline V gene has CDR1 SGHRS and CDR2 YFSETQ. CDR3 coding DNA: TGCGCCAGCAGCCGCAGGCCTAGCGGGGGGGATGAGCAGTTCTTC. This codes for CASSRRPSGGDEQFF.

The gene calls are TRBV18 and TRBJ2-5; D gene unclear. The CDR3 is 12 residues long. CDR1 and CDR2 (germline): KGHSH, LQKENI. V lost 3 bases and J 5 bases, leaving 7 bases between the germline ends. CDR3 coding DNA: TGTGCCAGCTCACCCCCGGAGGAGACCCAGTACTTC. It is translated as CASSPPEETQYF.

The V call is TRBV7-9, the J call TRBJ2-7; D may be TRBD1 (5 bases). CDR1 SEHNR and CDR2 FQNEAQ come from the germline V gene (reference sequence). V was clipped by 4 bases and J by 7 bases, with 11 bases between them. CDR3 length: 12 residues. Here the CDR3 DNA reads TGTGCCAGCAGCTCAGCAGGGTGGGAGCAGTACTTC. Its protein product is CASSSAGWEQYF.

The V gene is TRBV27, the J gene TRBJ1-1; D is perhaps TRBD1 (5 bases). The germline V and J ends were trimmed by 3 bases and 4 bases, with 9 bases remaining between them. Germline V gene lookup returns CDR1 MNHEY and CDR2 SMNVEV (reference sequence). The CDR3 contains 13 residues. CDR3 loop: CASSFSGGTEAFF. CDR3 nucleotides: TGTGCCAGCAGTTTTTCCGGGGGCACTGAAGCTTTCTTT.

V and J are TRBV7-9 and TRBJ2-5; tentatively, D is TRBD1 (5 bases). CDR3 length equals 13 residues. Germline CDR1 and CDR2: SEHNR and FQNEAQ (reference sequence). The ends were cut back, 4 bases at V and 5 bases at J, with 11 bases in the middle. CDR3 sequence (DNA): TGTGCCAGCAGCTCCCAGGGCTGGGAGACCCAGTACTTC. As protein: CASSSQGWETQYF.

The rearrangement uses TRBV29-1 and TRBJ2-1; D is perhaps TRBD2 (5 bases). CDR1 and CDR2 from the germline V gene are SQVTM and ANQGSEA. V was trimmed by 3 bases and J by 1 base, leaving 10 bases between them. The CDR3 covers 14 residues. CDR3 amino acids: CSVEFPGSYNEQFF. The DNA for the CDR3 is TGCAGCGTTGAGTTCCCGGGATCCTACAATGAGCAGTTCTTC.

The table lists this clone with a count of one. The chain recombines TRBV5-6 with TRBJ1-4; TRBD1 might be the D (6 bases). Germline-derived CDR1 and CDR2 are SGHDT and YYEEEE. V was clipped by 4 bases and J by 5 bases, with 12 bases between them. CDR3 length equals 14 residues. The CDR3 region has the DNA TGTGCCAGCAGCACTACAGGGCTGAATGAAAAACTGTTTTTT. This sequence encodes CASSTTGLNEKLFF.

The rearrangement uses TRBV9 and TRBJ2-3; D could derive from TRBD1 or TRBD2 (5 bases each). The CDR3 loop spans 15 amino acids. Trimming cost V 0 bases and J 5 bases, with 13 bases left between them. Germline V lookup: CDR1 SGDLS, CDR2 YYNGEE. CDR3 DNA: TGTGCCAGCAGCGTAGGGAGTAGAGGGGTAGATACGCAGTATTTT. Protein sequence: CASSVGSRGVDTQYF.

The chain combines TRBV2 with TRBJ2-5; 8 bases are a match to TRBD1. The length of the CDR3 is 15 residues. The trim removed 6 bases at V and 5 bases at J, leaving 11 bases unmatched. CDR1 is SNHLY, CDR2 FYNNEI, per germline. In nucleotides, the CDR3 is TGTGCCAGCAGGTTTCGGACAGGGTTGGGGGAGACCCAGTACTTC. It translates to CASRFRTGLGETQYF.

The chain couples TRBV18 to TRBJ2-5; 7 nucleotides agree with TRBD1. V trimming: 1 base; J trimming: 3 bases; junction bases outside the gene matches: 5. This CDR3 is 15 amino acids long. Per the germline V gene, CDR1 is KGHSH and CDR2 is LQKENI. CDR3 in amino acids: CASSPRADREETQYF. Written as DNA, the CDR3 is TGTGCCAGCTCACCACGGGCCGACAGGGAAGAGACCCAGTACTTC. The full variable domain, rest sourced from reference TRBV18 and TRBJ2-5, is NAGVMQNPRHLVRRRGQEARLRCSPMKGHSHVYWYRQLPEEGLKFMVYLQKENIIDESGMPKERFSAEFPKEGPSILRIQQVVRGDSAAYFCASSPRADREETQYFGPGTRLLVL.

The CDR3 sequence: CASSYQAEPVAQYF. The CDR3 DNA reads as TGTGCCAGCAGTTACCAGGCAGAACCTGTCGCGCAGTACTTC. V is TRBV6-5 and J is TRBJ2-7; D call uncertain. Germline values: CDR1 MNHEY, CDR2 SVGAGI. This CDR3 is built from 14 residues. Trimming took 2 bases from V and 9 from J, leaving 17 bases between them.

The chain has TRBV4-1 and TRBJ2-1, with a possible D match to TRBD2 (7 bases). Trimming removed 0 bases from V and 6 bases from J, with 15 bases in between. This CDR3 comprises 16 residues. CDR1 and CDR2 from the germline V gene are MGHRA and YSYEKL. DNA for the CDR3: TGCGCCAGCAGCCAAGATCGGAGGGGGGGCCGCAATGAGCAGTTCTTC. Translating it yields CASSQDRRGGRNEQFF.

This clone was seen a single time. V and J are TRBV9 and TRBJ2-1, with D perhaps matching TRBD1 or TRBD2 (5 bases each). V was shortened by 3 bases and J by 2 bases, with 12 bases between the two germline ends. CDR1 SGDLS and CDR2 YYNGEE come from the germline V gene. This CDR3 is built from 15 residues. The CDR3 bases are TGTGCCAGCAGCGCCTCCGGGACCCCCTACAATGAGCAGTTCTTC. Amino acids: CASSASGTPYNEQFF.

This clone occurred once. This sequence joins TRBV11-2 and TRBJ2-2; unclear D gene. The CDR3 extends over 16 amino acids. Germline V gene lookup returns CDR1 SGHAT and CDR2 FQNNGV. The V end lost 5 bases, the J end lost 1 base, and 14 bases lay between the germline ends. The CDR3 nucleotides are TGTGCCAGCAGCCGATGGTTACGCGGGAACACCGGGGAGCTGTTTTTT. Encoded protein: CASSRWLRGNTGELFF.

The CDR3 spells CASSEDRLRETQYF. The DNA for the CDR3 is TGTGCCAGCAGTGAAGACCGACTCCGGGAGACCCAGTACTTC. The gene calls are TRBV6-1 and TRBJ2-5; D is unclear. The germline V gene encodes CDR1 MNHNS and CDR2 SASEGT. Trimming shortened V by 1 base and J by 5 bases, and 11 bases separated the two germline ends. This CDR3 is built from 14 residues.

The chain recombines TRBV5-1 with TRBJ1-1; a possible D gene is TRBD1 (6 bases). Germline CDR1 and CDR2: SGHRS and YFSETQ. The CDR3 is made up of 14 amino acids. With 2 bases removed from V and 0 bases from J, the gap between germline ends came to 8 bases. The CDR3 coding sequence is TGCGCCAGCAGCTTCCGGGACATGAACACTGAAGCTTTCTTT. Protein sequence: CASSFRDMNTEAFF.

The chain links TRBV7-9 to TRBJ2-2; 13 positions agree with TRBD2. The CDR3 has 16 amino acids. Germline lookup yields CDR1 SEHNR and CDR2 FQNEAQ (reference sequence). The V and J ends lost 5 bases and 4 bases, in that order; junction bases with no gene match: 4. CDR3 sequence (DNA): TGTGCCAGCAGCCTGACTAGCGGGGGGACCACCGGGGAGCTGTTTTTT. Amino acid sequence: CASSLTSGGTTGELFF.

The J gene is TRBJ2-5, the V gene TRBV7-2, with 7 bases aligning to TRBD2. This CDR3 region has 17 residues. Germline V gene sequence: CDR1 SGHTA, CDR2 FQGNSA. Trimming at V came to 2 bases and at J to 5 bases, leaving 14 bases not matched to a gene. This CDR3 is CASSLRNPLAVPETQYF. In nucleotides, the CDR3 is TGTGCCAGCAGCTTACGGAATCCTCTAGCGGTCCCCGAGACCCAGTACTTC.

The sample holds one count of this clone. The chain uses TRBV4-3 and TRBJ1-2, with D perhaps matching TRBD1 (5 bases). Germline CDR1 and CDR2: LGHNA and YSLEER. CDR3 length: 15 amino acids. V lost 0 bases, J lost 5 bases, and 13 bases lay in between. In DNA form, the CDR3 reads TGCGCCAGCAGCCAAGATGTTGGGGGGACGTATGGCTACACCTTC. Protein product: CASSQDVGGTYGYTF.

CDR3 sequence reads: CASNQGVANEKLFF. As DNA, the CDR3 is TGTGCCAGCAACCAAGGGGTTGCTAATGAAAAACTGTTTTTT. J is TRBJ1-4 and V is TRBV7-9, with D perhaps TRBD1 (5 bases). The CDR3 runs to 14 residues. Germline CDR1 SEHNR, CDR2 FQNEAQ (reference sequence). Trimming pared 7 bases from V and 3 bases from J, leaving 12 bases between.

The genes are TRBV13 and TRBJ1-6; perhaps TRBD1 as D (6 bases). CDR3 length: 16 amino acids. V lost 5 bases, J lost 8 bases, and 19 bases lay in between. CDR1 and CDR2 (germline): PRHDT, FYEKMQ (reference sequence). In DNA, the CDR3 is TGTGCCAGCAGCCAACCGGGAGATGGGGGCGATTCACCCCTCCACTTT. It codes for CASSQPGDGGDSPLHF.

The V and J genes are TRBV4-1 and TRBJ2-5, with D unclear. V was trimmed by 0 bases and J by 1 base, leaving 9 bases between them. CDR1 and CDR2 from the germline V gene are MGHRA and YSYEKL. The CDR3 length is 15 residues. CDR3 loop: CASSQESRIQETQYF. In DNA, the CDR3 is TGCGCCAGCAGCCAAGAATCTCGGATCCAAGAGACCCAGTACTTC.